A selection of T cell receptor beta chains follows, all from one sample in a study of OX40 agonist ivuxolimab in advanced cancers. The repertoire was sequenced with immunoSEQ multiplex PCR; TCRdb's copy has only in-frame clones and lacks some. The sample shows 98,000 or so clones, roughly 94% of them seen only once. The sequenced sample was CD4+ or CD8+ T cells sorted from blood, obtained in a trial of the OX40 agonist ivuxolimab. Receptors originate from an adult with an advanced solid tumor such as melanoma, head and neck, liver or kidney cancer. CDR3s include the opening cysteine and the closing phenylalanine or tryptophan. The order of the fields is V gene, J gene, CDR3 protein.

V gene: TRBV9; J gene: TRBJ1-2; CDR3 protein: CASSLPGATGYTF
V gene: TRBV5-4; J gene: TRBJ2-2; CDR3 protein: CASNRGAGELFF
V gene: TRBV30; J gene: TRBJ1-2; CDR3 protein: CAWRWTGAYGYTF
V gene: TRBV7-3; J gene: TRBJ1-1; CDR3 protein: CASSSRQTNTEAFF
V gene: TRBV10-3; J gene: TRBJ2-5; CDR3 protein: CAISRGAQETQYF
V gene: TRBV6-5; J gene: TRBJ1-1; CDR3 protein: CASSYRGAVAFF
V gene: TRBV30; J gene: TRBJ1-1; CDR3 protein: CAWSAPEAFF
V gene: TRBV28; J gene: TRBJ2-7; CDR3 protein: CASSLWSYEQYF
V gene: TRBV2; J gene: TRBJ1-4; CDR3 protein: CASSESQSTNEKLFF
V gene: TRBV18; J gene: TRBJ1-4; CDR3 protein: CASSPQQDAEKLFF
V gene: TRBV27; J gene: TRBJ2-2; CDR3 protein: CATTEGAEDTGELFF
V gene: TRBV6-5; J gene: TRBJ1-2; CDR3 protein: CASRGPGGYTF
V gene: TRBV28; J gene: TRBJ1-1; CDR3 protein: CASSSTPNTEAFF
V gene: TRBV9; J gene: TRBJ2-3; CDR3 protein: CASSVGIGTDTQYF
V gene: TRBV7-8; J gene: TRBJ2-2; CDR3 protein: CASSFSSGFRDTGELFF
V gene: TRBV7-2; J gene: TRBJ2-2; CDR3 protein: CASSWRGDRGIGELFF
V gene: TRBV2; J gene: TRBJ2-5; CDR3 protein: CASSEDGLLQETQYF
V gene: TRBV19; J gene: TRBJ2-7; CDR3 protein: CASSIYGDRGYEQYF
V gene: TRBV6-1; J gene: TRBJ2-4; CDR3 protein: CASSLVLGEENIQYF
V gene: TRBV5-6; J gene: TRBJ2-1; CDR3 protein: CASSLIGLAGKNEQFF
V gene: TRBV5-1; J gene: TRBJ2-5; CDR3 protein: CASATGTSGGGETQYF
V gene: TRBV7-9; J gene: TRBJ2-1; CDR3 protein: CASSLPSGGHNEQFF
V gene: TRBV7-9; J gene: TRBJ2-3; CDR3 protein: CASSVHLAGGTDTQYF
V gene: TRBV5-5; J gene: TRBJ2-2; CDR3 protein: CASSRGGQGTGELFF
V gene: TRBV4-1; J gene: TRBJ2-7; CDR3 protein: CASSQGQRIDEQYF
V gene: TRBV2; J gene: TRBJ2-7; CDR3 protein: CASGTGGGQYF